This TCR beta chain emerged from a study of immune evolution from preneoplasia to lung adenocarcinoma. H&E slides confirmed each diagnosis, reviewed by two pathologists independently. V was cut by 2 bases and J by 5 bases, with 16 bases left in between. CDR1 and CDR2 (germline): SGHRS, YFSETQ. This CDR3 spans 15 amino acids. Generated by immunoSEQ multiplex PCR, the TCRdb table keeps only in-frame clones and is missing some. The sample contains 15,000 to 20,000 clones, 70% to 90% of which appear only once. The sample consisted of FFPE invasive lung adenocarcinoma tissue. The clonotype originates from a person aged 65-85 years with invasive lung adenocarcinoma. The chain has TRBV5-1 and TRBJ2-5; the D gene could be TRBD1 or TRBD2 (5 bases each). The CDR3 nucleotides are TGCGCCAGCAGCTTTCTAGGGGCTGAGGGTGAGACCCAGTACTTC. Translating it yields CASSFLGAEGETQYF.